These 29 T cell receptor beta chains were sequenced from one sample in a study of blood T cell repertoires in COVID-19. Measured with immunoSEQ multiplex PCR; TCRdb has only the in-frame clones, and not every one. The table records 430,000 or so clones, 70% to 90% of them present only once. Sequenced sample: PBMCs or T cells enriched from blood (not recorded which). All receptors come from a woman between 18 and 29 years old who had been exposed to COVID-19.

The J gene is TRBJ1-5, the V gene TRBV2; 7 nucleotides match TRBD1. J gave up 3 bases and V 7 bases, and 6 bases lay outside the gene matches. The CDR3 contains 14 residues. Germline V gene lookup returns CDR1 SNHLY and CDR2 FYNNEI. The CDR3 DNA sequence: TGTGCCAGCACCGGGGACAGCCCCAATCAGCCCCAGCATTTT. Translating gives CASTGDSPNQPQHF.

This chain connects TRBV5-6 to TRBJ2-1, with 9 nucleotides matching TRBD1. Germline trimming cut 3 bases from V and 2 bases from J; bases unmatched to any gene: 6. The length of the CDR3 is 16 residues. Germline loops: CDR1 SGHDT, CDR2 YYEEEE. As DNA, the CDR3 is TGTGCCAGCAGCTCAACCGGGACAGGGACCTACAATGAGCAGTTCTTC. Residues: CASSSTGTGTYNEQFF.

The DNA for the CDR3 is TGCAGCGTTGAAGATTATCCACAGGGGCCCTACCCTACTGAAGCTTTCTTT. Its translation: CSVEDYPQGPYPTEAFF. The V call is TRBV29-1, the J call TRBJ1-1, with 7 nucleotides matching TRBD1. The CDR3 totals 17 residues. Looked up from germline, CDR1 is SQVTM and CDR2 is ANQGSEA. V was pared by 0 bases and J by 5 bases, with 15 bases of the junction left unmatched. The whole variable domain, remainder taken from reference TRBV29-1 and TRBJ1-1, is SAVISQKPSRDICQRGTSLTIQCQVDSQVTMMFWYRQQPGQSLTLIATANQGSEATYESGFVIDKFPISRPNLTFSTLTVSNMSPEDSSIYLCSVEDYPQGPYPTEAFFGQGTRLTVV.

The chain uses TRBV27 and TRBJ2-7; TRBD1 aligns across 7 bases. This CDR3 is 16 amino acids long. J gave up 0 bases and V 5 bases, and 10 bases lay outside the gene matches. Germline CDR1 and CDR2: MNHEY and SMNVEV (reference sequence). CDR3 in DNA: TGTGCCAGCAGTCCCAAGGACAGGTCCAGCTCCTACGAGCAGTACTTC. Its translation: CASSPKDRSSSYEQYF.

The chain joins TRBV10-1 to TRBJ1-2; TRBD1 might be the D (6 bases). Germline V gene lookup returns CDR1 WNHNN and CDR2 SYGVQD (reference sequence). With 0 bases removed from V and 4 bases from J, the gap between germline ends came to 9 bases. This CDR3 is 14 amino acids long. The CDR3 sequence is CASSESTGLYGYTF. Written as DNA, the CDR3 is TGCGCCAGCAGTGAGTCGACAGGCCTCTATGGCTACACCTTC.

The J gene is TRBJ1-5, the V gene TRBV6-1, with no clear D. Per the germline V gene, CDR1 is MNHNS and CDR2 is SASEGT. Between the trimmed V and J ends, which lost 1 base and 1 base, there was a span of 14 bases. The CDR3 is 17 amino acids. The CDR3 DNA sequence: TGTGCCAGCAGTGAAGTCGGGAGGATTGCCAGCAATCAGCCCCAGCATTTT. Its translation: CASSEVGRIASNQPQHF.

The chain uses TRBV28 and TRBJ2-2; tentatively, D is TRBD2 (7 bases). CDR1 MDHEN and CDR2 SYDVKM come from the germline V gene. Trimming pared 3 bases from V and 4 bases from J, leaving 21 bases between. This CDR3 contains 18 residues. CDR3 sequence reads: CASSFPNLSGGATGELFF. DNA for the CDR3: TGTGCCAGCAGTTTCCCGAACCTCAGTGGGGGGGCCACCGGGGAGCTGTTTTTT.

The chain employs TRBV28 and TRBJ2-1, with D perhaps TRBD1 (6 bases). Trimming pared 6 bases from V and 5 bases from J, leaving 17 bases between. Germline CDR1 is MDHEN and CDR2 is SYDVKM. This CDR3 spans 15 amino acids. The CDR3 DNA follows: TGTGCCAGCAGAGGAAGAGGACAGCAGCACAATGAGCAGTTCTTC. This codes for CASRGRGQQHNEQFF.

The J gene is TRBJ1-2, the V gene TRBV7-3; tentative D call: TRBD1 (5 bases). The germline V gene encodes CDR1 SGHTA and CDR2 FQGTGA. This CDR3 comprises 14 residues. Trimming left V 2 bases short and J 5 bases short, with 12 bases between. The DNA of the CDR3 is TGTGCCAGCAGCTTAGGGGCCCAGGATTATGGCTACACCTTC. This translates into CASSLGAQDYGYTF.

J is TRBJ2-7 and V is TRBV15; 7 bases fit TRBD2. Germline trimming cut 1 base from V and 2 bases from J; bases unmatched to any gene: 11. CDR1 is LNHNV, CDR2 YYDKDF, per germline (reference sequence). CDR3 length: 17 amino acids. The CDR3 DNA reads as TGTGCCACCAGCAGAGCCCGCGGGAGTGAGAGTGCCTACGAGCAGTACTTC. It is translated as CATSRARGSESAYEQYF.

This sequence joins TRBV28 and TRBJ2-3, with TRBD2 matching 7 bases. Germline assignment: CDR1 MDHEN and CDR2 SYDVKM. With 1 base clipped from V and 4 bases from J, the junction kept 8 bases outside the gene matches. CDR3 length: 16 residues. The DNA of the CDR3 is TGTGCCAGCAGTTTATTCGCGGGAGATTTTTCAGATACGCAGTATTTT. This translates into CASSLFAGDFSDTQYF. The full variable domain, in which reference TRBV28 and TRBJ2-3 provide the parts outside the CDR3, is DVKVTQSSRYLVKRTGEKVFLECVQDMDHENMFWYRQDPGLGLRLIYFSYDVKMKEKGDIPEGYSVSREKKERFSLILESASTNQTSMYLCASSLFAGDFSDTQYFGPGTRLTVL.

In nucleotides, the CDR3 is TGTGCCAGCAGCTTGATGGGCCAGGGTGCCCTGGGCAATCAGCCCCAGCATTTT. Its translation: CASSLMGQGALGNQPQHF. The chain couples TRBV7-2 to TRBJ1-5, with D possibly being TRBD1 (5 bases). The CDR3 is 18 amino acids. From germline, CDR1 is SGHTA and CDR2 FQGNSA. Trimming removed 3 bases from V and 2 bases from J, with 20 bases in between.

The CDR3 spells CASSTPSRGGNGAEAFF. The CDR3 region has the DNA TGTGCCAGCAGTACGCCCTCTCGAGGGGGAAATGGGGCTGAAGCTTTCTTT. The chain has TRBV28 and TRBJ1-1, with D maybe TRBD1 (6 bases). Germline CDR1 MDHEN, CDR2 SYDVKM. V lost 5 bases and J lost 6, with 25 bases in between. The length of the CDR3 is 17 residues.

The CDR3, as DNA: TGTGCCAGCAGGAGAGCTGGGGGCGCGACGGGGGATACGCAGTATTTT. This encodes CASRRAGGATGDTQYF. The chain couples TRBV2 to TRBJ2-3, with a tentative D call TRBD1 (6 bases). V dropped 6 bases and J dropped 6 bases, with 22 bases sitting between them. CDR1 and CDR2 from the germline V gene are SNHLY and FYNNEI. The CDR3 runs to 16 residues. The full variable domain, with the rest looked up from reference TRBV2 and TRBJ2-3, is EPEVTQTPSHQVTQMGQEVILRCVPISNHLYFYWYRQILGQKVEFLVSFYNNEISEKSEIFDDQFSVERPDGSNFTLKIRSTKLEDSAMYFCASRRAGGATGDTQYFGPGTRLTVL.

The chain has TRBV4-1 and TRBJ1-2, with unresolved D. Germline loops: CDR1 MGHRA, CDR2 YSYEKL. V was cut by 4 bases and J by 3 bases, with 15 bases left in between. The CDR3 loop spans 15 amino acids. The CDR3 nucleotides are TGCGCCAGCAGCCTACCCGGTGTTCGGGACTATGGCTACACCTTC. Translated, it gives CASSLPGVRDYGYTF.

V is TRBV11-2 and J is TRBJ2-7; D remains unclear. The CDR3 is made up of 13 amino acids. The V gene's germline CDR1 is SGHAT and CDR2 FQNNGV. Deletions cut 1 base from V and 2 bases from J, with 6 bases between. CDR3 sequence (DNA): TGTGCCAGCAGCTTAGGGCTCCCCTACGAGCAGTACTTC. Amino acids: CASSLGLPYEQYF.

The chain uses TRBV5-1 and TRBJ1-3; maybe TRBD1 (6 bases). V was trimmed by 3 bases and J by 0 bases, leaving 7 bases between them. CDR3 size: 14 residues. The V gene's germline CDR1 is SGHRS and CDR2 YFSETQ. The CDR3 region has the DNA TGCGCCAGCAGCTCCAGGGGCTCTGGAAACACCATATATTTT. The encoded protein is CASSSRGSGNTIYF.

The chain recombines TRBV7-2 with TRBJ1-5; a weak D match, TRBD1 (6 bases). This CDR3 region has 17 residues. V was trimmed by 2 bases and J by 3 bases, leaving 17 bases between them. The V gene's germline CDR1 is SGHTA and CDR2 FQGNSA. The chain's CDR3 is CASSLYGATGINQPQHF. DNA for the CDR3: TGTGCCAGCAGCTTATATGGTGCCACAGGGATCAATCAGCCCCAGCATTTT.

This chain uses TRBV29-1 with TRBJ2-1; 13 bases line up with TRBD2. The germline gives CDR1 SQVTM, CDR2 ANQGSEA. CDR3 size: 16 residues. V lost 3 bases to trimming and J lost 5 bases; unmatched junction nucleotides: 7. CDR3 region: CSVDQRLAGGDNEQFF. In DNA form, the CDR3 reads TGCAGCGTTGACCAACGACTAGCGGGGGGAGACAATGAGCAGTTCTTC.

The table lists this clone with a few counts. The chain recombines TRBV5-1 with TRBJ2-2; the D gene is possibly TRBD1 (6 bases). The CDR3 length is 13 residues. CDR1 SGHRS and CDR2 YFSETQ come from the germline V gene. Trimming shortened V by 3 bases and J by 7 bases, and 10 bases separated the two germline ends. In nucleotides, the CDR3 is TGCGCCAGCAGCTCACAGGGCGTCGGGGAGCTGTTTTTT. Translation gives CASSSQGVGELFF.

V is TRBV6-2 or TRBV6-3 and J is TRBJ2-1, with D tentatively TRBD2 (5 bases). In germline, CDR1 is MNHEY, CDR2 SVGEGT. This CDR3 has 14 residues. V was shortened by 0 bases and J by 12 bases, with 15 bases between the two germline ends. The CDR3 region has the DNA TGTGCCAGCAGTTACTCGGAACTAGTTGTCTGGCAGTTCTTC. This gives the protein CASSYSELVVWQFF.

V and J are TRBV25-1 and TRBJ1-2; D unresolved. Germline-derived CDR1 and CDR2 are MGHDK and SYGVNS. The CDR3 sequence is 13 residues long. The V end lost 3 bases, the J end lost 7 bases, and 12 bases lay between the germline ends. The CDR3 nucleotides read TGTGCCAGCAGTGACAGGCCTGAGGGTGGCTACACCTTC. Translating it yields CASSDRPEGGYTF.

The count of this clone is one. The CDR3 protein is CASSLLGLAGGQTDTQYF. The CDR3, as DNA: TGTGCCAGCAGCCTGCTCGGACTAGCGGGGGGGCAAACAGATACGCAGTATTTT. The rearrangement uses TRBV7-3 and TRBJ2-3; TRBD2 matches at 15 bases. Per germline, CDR1 SGHTA and CDR2 FQGTGA. The length of the CDR3 is 18 residues. V dropped 5 bases and J dropped 3; count of bases not matched to a gene: 9.

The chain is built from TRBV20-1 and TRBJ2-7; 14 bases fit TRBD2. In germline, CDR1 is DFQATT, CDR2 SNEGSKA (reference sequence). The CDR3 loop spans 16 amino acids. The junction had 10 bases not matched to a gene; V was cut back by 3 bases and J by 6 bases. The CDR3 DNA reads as TGCAGTGCTAGTGATCCGACTAGCGGGAGGGCCAGCGAGCAGTACTTC. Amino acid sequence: CSASDPTSGRASEQYF.

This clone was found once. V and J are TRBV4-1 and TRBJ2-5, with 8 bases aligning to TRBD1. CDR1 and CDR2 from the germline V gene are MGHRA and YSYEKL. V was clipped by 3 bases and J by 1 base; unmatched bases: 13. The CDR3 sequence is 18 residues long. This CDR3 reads CASSHSYRQGSGQETQYF. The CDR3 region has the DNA TGCGCCAGCAGCCATTCCTATCGACAGGGGTCGGGCCAAGAGACCCAGTACTTC.

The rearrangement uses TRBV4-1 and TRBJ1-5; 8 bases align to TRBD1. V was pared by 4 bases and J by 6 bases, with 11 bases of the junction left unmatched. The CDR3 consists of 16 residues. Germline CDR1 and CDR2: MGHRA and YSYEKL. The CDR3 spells CASSPPDRGVGQPQHF. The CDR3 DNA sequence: TGCGCCAGCAGCCCTCCCGACAGGGGAGTAGGTCAGCCCCAGCATTTT.

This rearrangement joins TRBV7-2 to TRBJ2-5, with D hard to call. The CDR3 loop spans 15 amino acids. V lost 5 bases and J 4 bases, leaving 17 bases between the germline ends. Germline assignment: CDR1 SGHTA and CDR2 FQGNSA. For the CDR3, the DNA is TGTGCCAGCAGCCAAGTTGCAGGATTTGTAGAGACCCAGTACTTC. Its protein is CASSQVAGFVETQYF.

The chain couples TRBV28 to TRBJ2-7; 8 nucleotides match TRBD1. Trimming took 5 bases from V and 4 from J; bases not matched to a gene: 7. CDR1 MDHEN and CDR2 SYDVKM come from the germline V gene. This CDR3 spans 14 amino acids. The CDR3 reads CASSIPGGIYEQYF. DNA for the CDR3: TGTGCCAGCAGTATCCCAGGGGGCATATACGAGCAGTACTTC.

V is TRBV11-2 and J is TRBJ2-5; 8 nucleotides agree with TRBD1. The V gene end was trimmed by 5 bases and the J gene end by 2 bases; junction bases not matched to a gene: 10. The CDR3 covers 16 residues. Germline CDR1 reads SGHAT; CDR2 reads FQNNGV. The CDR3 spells CASSQIGQGVQETQYF. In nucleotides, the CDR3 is TGTGCCAGCAGCCAAATAGGACAGGGTGTGCAAGAGACCCAGTACTTC.